The T cell receptor (beta chain) described here comes from a study of blood T cell repertoires in COVID-19. The CDR3 covers 13 residues. The ends lost 3 bases at V and 7 bases at J; junction bases unmatched: 4. Per the germline V gene, CDR1 is MNHNS and CDR2 is SASEGT. A note on this clone: Additional DNA sequences in this sample encode the identical CDR3.

Produced via immunoSEQ multiplex PCR; TCRdb's table is partial and in-frame only. The top ten hold approximately 1.8% of the sample, which has around 360,000 clones, around 87% seen once. Sequencing was performed on PBMCs or T cells enriched from blood (not recorded which). This TCR was recovered from a man in his forties or fifties in a cohort exposed to, infected with or recovered from COVID-19 (not recorded which). The chain joins TRBV6-1 to TRBJ1-2; TRBD1 agrees at 8 bases. The CDR3 loop is CASSDRGLGGYTF. DNA for the CDR3: TGTGCCAGCAGTGACAGGGGGCTGGGTGGCTACACCTTC.